These 20 T cell receptor beta chains were sequenced from one sample in a study of response to subunit inactivated influenza vaccine. TCRdb called the RT-PCR reads again in MiXCR, with one record for every CDR3 protein. The data contain roughly 290,000 distinct CDR3 sequences, around a fifth of them singletons. The starting material was PBMCs from blood, obtained approximately 20 months after vaccination. These receptors were collected from a man between 50 and 75 years old who received an inactivated influenza vaccine.

In its sample, this clonotype was seen many times. The J gene is TRBJ1-1, the V gene TRBV3-1; the D gene is possibly TRBD1 (6 bases). Germline loops: CDR1 LGHDT, CDR2 YNNKEL (reference sequence). There are 18 residues in the CDR3. V was pared by 0 bases and J by 0 bases, with 17 bases between. CDR3 sequence (DNA): TGTGCCAGCAGCCAAGATGATCCGAGGACAGCCATGAACACTGAAGCTTTCTTT. This gives the protein CASSQDDPRTAMNTEAFF.

This clonotype was picked up a small number of times. The V call is TRBV30, the J call TRBJ1-3; D possibly corresponds to TRBD1 (5 bases). Deletions cut 0 bases from V and 2 bases from J, with 11 bases between. Germline CDR1 is GTSNPN and CDR2 is SVGIG (reference sequence). CDR3 length: 15 amino acids. CDR3 sequence reads: CAWSVGTEPGNTIYF. CDR3 in DNA: TGTGCCTGGAGTGTAGGGACGGAGCCTGGAAACACCATATATTTT.

A few counts support this clonotype. The rearrangement uses TRBV10-2 and TRBJ1-4; TRBD1 might be the D (6 bases). V was trimmed by 4 bases and J by 0 bases, leaving 15 bases between them. The CDR3 extends over 17 amino acids. Per the germline V gene, CDR1 is WSHSY and CDR2 is SAAADI. CDR3 nucleotide sequence: TGCGCCAGCAGTGCGGGACACCTCCTTGCAACTAATGAAAAACTGTTTTTT. Translated: CASSAGHLLATNEKLFF.

This clonotype has just a few counts. The chain employs TRBV3-1 and TRBJ2-2; D call uncertain. Germline assignment: CDR1 LGHDT and CDR2 YNNKEL (reference sequence). Deletions cut 0 bases from V and 5 bases from J, with 4 bases between. The CDR3 runs to 13 residues. Written as DNA, the CDR3 is TGTGCCAGCAGCCAAGAAAGGACCGGGGAGCTGTTTTTT. Translation gives CASSQERTGELFF.

The chain couples TRBV5-1 to TRBJ2-2, with 11 bases matching TRBD2. J lost 5 bases, V lost 3 bases, and 3 bases had no gene match. Germline V lookup: CDR1 SGHRS, CDR2 YFSETQ. This CDR3 is built from 15 residues. CDR3: CASSSLAGETGELFF. In DNA, the CDR3 is TGCGCCAGCAGCTCACTAGCGGGAGAGACCGGGGAGCTGTTTTTT.

This rearrangement joins TRBV4-1 to TRBJ2-3, with 15 positions matching TRBD2. The CDR3 totals 19 residues. The trim removed 4 bases at V and 1 base at J, leaving 9 bases unmatched. Germline V CDR1 and CDR2: MGHRA, YSYEKL. CDR3 sequence: CASSPRTSGGVFGTDTQYF. DNA of the CDR3: TGCGCCAGCAGCCCTCGGACTAGCGGGGGGGTTTTTGGCACAGATACGCAGTATTTT.

J is TRBJ2-5 and V is TRBV6-1; 7 bases are a match to TRBD2. Germline V gene sequence: CDR1 MNHNS, CDR2 SASEGT. V was pared by 6 bases and J by 4 bases, with 11 bases of the junction left unmatched. This CDR3 has 15 amino acids. This CDR3 is CASSRGLVTLETQYF. In DNA, the CDR3 is TGTGCCAGCAGCCGCGGACTAGTAACCTTAGAGACCCAGTACTTC.

This clonotype was seen more than once but under ten times. The genes are TRBV15 and TRBJ1-3; weak D call: TRBD1 (5 bases). Germline lookup yields CDR1 LNHNV and CDR2 YYDKDF (reference sequence). Trimming left V 0 bases short and J 2 bases short, with 8 bases between. The CDR3 loop spans 15 amino acids. The CDR3 nucleotides read TGTGCCACCAGCAGAGAGGGGGGTGCTGGAAACACCATATATTTT. This encodes CATSREGGAGNTIYF. The full variable domain, its missing parts supplied by reference TRBV15 and TRBJ1-3, is DAMVIQNPRYQVTQFGKPVTLSCSQTLNHNVMYWYQQKSSQAPKLLFHYYDKDFNNEADTPDNFQSRRPNTSFCFLDIRSPGLGDTAMYLCATSREGGAGNTIYFGEGSWLTVV.

This clonotype occurred a few times. The rearrangement joins TRBV6-2 or TRBV6-3 to TRBJ1-2; unclear D gene. Per the germline V gene, CDR1 is MNHEY and CDR2 is SVGEGT. This CDR3 region has 12 residues. V was trimmed by 2 bases and J by 6 bases, leaving 7 bases between them. CDR3: CASSYVGNGYTF. CDR3 coding DNA: TGTGCCAGCAGTTACGTGGGGAATGGCTACACCTTC.

This chain uses TRBV14 with TRBJ2-6; D is ambiguous. The germline gives CDR1 SGHDN, CDR2 FVKESK. The length of the CDR3 is 19 residues. Deletions cut 4 bases from V and 4 bases from J, with 23 bases between. This chain's CDR3 is CASSPIKFREKAGANVLTF. The DNA of the CDR3 is TGTGCCAGCAGCCCCATAAAGTTCAGAGAAAAGGCGGGGGCCAACGTCCTGACTTTC.

The chain combines TRBV29-1 with TRBJ2-7; TRBD1 is a possible D gene (6 bases). V lost 3 bases to trimming and J lost 5 bases, with 11 bases between them. This CDR3 contains 12 residues. Germline V CDR1 and CDR2: SQVTM, ANQGSEA. CDR3 sequence: CSVDRGSNEQYF. CDR3 nucleotides: TGCAGCGTTGACAGGGGTTCCAACGAGCAGTACTTC.

The genes are TRBV29-1 and TRBJ2-3; D is unresolved. V lost 4 bases to trimming and J lost 10 bases, with 3 bases between them. The CDR3 consists of 8 residues. Germline V gene data show CDR1 as SQVTM and CDR2 as ANQGSEA. CDR3 loop: CSVGAQYF. CDR3 sequence (DNA): TGCAGCGTTGGTGCGCAGTATTTT.

This chain's CDR3 is CATSDTLAGGVQYF. CDR3 sequence (DNA): TGTGCCACCAGTGATACGCTAGCGGGGGGAGTGCAGTATTTT. The chain links TRBV24-1 to TRBJ2-3; 11 positions agree with TRBD2. The CDR3 is 14 residues long. Germline-derived CDR1 and CDR2 are KGHDR and SFDVKD. Trimming cost V 3 bases and J 11 bases; bases outside gene matches: 6.

In the case of this clonotype: The junction and the germline gene differ at one end; a read error may be behind it. The chain links TRBV5-5 to TRBJ1-5; D ambiguous. The CDR3 loop spans 16 amino acids. Germline lookup yields CDR1 SGHKS and CDR2 YYEKEE (reference sequence). CDR3 DNA sequence: TGTGCCAGCAGCTTGGTGGTGCAGCGCGACAATCACCCCCAGCATTTT. Residues: CASSLVVQRDNHPQHF.

This clonotype was recorded a few times. The chain links TRBV29-1 to TRBJ1-1; 10 positions match TRBD1. This CDR3 spans 15 amino acids. Germline V lookup: CDR1 SQVTM, CDR2 ANQGSEA. The ends lost 6 bases at V and 3 bases at J; junction bases unmatched: 10. The CDR3 bases are TGCAGCGTCGGAGGACAGGGGGGACGGTACACTGAAGCTTTCTTT. Its protein product is CSVGGQGGRYTEAFF.

The chain has TRBV20-1 and TRBJ2-1; 12 bases match TRBD2. The CDR3 totals 15 residues. V lost 2 bases and J lost 4; bases outside the gene matches: 3. CDR1 and CDR2 from the germline V gene are DFQATT and SNEGSKA (reference sequence). CDR3 region: CSARPGTSGYNEQFF. For the CDR3, the DNA is TGCAGTGCTAGACCCGGGACTAGCGGGTACAATGAGCAGTTCTTC.

The chain's CDR3 is CASSQDLSGNGYTF. CDR3 DNA: TGCGCCAGCAGTCAGGACCTGTCGGGGAATGGCTACACCTTC. The chain has TRBV5-1 and TRBJ1-2, with unresolved D. Germline V gene lookup returns CDR1 SGHRS and CDR2 YFSETQ. This CDR3 is 14 amino acids long. Trimming cost V 5 bases and J 6 bases, with 17 bases left between them.

This clonotype was seen more than once but under ten times. V and J are TRBV19 and TRBJ2-3; D is uncertain. V was shortened by 7 bases and J by 0 bases, with 11 bases between the two germline ends. The CDR3 has 14 residues. From germline, CDR1 is LNHDA and CDR2 SQIVND (reference sequence). CDR3 in amino acids: CASKDLSSTDTQYF. The CDR3, as DNA: TGTGCCAGTAAGGACCTCTCTAGCACAGATACGCAGTATTTT. Together with reference TRBV19 and TRBJ2-3, the CDR3 gives the full variable domain: DGGITQSPKYLFRKEGQNVTLSCEQNLNHDAMYWYRQDPGQGLRLIYYSQIVNDFQKGDIAEGYSVSREKKESFPLTVTSAQKNPTAFYLCASKDLSSTDTQYFGPGTRLTVL.

Points on this clonotype: Because the CDR3 is missing its conserved closing phenylalanine or tryptophan, this is likely a read error. The chain joins TRBV6-2 or TRBV6-3 to TRBJ2-5; maybe TRBD2 (5 bases). CDR1 MNHEY and CDR2 SVGEGT come from the germline V gene. Deletions cut 6 bases from V and 7 bases from J, with 12 bases between. CDR3 length: 12 residues. The CDR3: CASRTGSGTQYL. CDR3 DNA: TGTGCCAGCAGGACGGGGAGCGGGACCCAGTACCTC.

This chain joins TRBV12-3 or TRBV12-4 and TRBJ1-6, with D possibly being TRBD1 (5 bases). The CDR3 is 14 residues long. Trimming shortened V by 2 bases and J by 10 bases, and 12 bases separated the two germline ends. In DNA, the CDR3 is TGTGCCAGCAGTTTAATGGGCGGGGACTCACCCCTCCACTTT. Translating gives CASSLMGGDSPLHF.